These T cell receptor beta chains were read from a single sample in a study of CD8+CD57+ T cells in acquired aplastic anemia. One entry per CDR3 protein, called by TCRdb with MiXCR from the reads. The sample lists tens of thousands of distinct CDR3 sequences, over 55% occurring once. Sequences were obtained from sorted CD4+, CD8+, or CD8+CD57+ T cells (not recorded which) from PBMCs. The receptor set was obtained from a human donor with aplastic anemia. CDR3s leave out the opening cysteine and the closing phenylalanine or tryptophan. Each record gives: V gene, CDR3 length, J gene, CDR3 protein.

v_gene: TRBV6-8; len: 10; j_gene: TRBJ1-2; CDR3aa: ATSGDTRGYT
v_gene: TRBV7-8; len: 10; j_gene: TRBJ1-1; CDR3aa: ASSTDTTEAF
v_gene: TRBV10-3; len: 9; j_gene: TRBJ1-1; CDR3aa: AISGSRGAF
v_gene: TRBV6-1; len: 12; j_gene: TRBJ1-4; CDR3aa: ASSEGPAREKLF
v_gene: TRBV20-1; len: 13; j_gene: TRBJ1-5; CDR3aa: SATALAGGNQPQH
v_gene: TRBV20-1; len: 14; j_gene: TRBJ2-1; CDR3aa: SARDPRLSSYNEQF
v_gene: TRBV29-1; len: 12; j_gene: TRBJ1-3; CDR3aa: SVEAFPTGNTIY
v_gene: TRBV10-3; len: 15; j_gene: TRBJ1-6; CDR3aa: AISERDGAVDNSPLH
v_gene: TRBV5-4; len: 12; j_gene: TRBJ1-1; CDR3aa: ASSLWGYGTEAF
v_gene: TRBV9; len: 11; j_gene: TRBJ2-7; CDR3aa: ASRSEDSYEQY
v_gene: TRBV7-7; len: 13; j_gene: TRBJ2-5; CDR3aa: ASSQTGPGGETQY
v_gene: TRBV5-1; len: 11; j_gene: TRBJ1-1; CDR3aa: ASSLQGPTEAF
v_gene: TRBV25-1; len: 15; j_gene: TRBJ1-3; CDR3aa: ASSEPRQGTTGNTIY
v_gene: TRBV4-1; len: 14; j_gene: TRBJ2-7; CDR3aa: ASSQDPATASYEQY
v_gene: TRBV7-3; len: 13; j_gene: TRBJ1-6; CDR3aa: ASSLNHGTYSPLH
v_gene: TRBV20-1; len: 13; j_gene: TRBJ2-7; CDR3aa: SVREGGGGLVEQY
v_gene: TRBV15; len: 11; j_gene: TRBJ2-5; CDR3aa: ATSSFGGRTQY
v_gene: TRBV20-1; len: 14; j_gene: TRBJ2-1; CDR3aa: SVPRRTNGGINEQF
v_gene: TRBV24-1; len: 12; j_gene: TRBJ2-1; CDR3aa: ATSGDRGYNEQF
v_gene: TRBV24-1; len: 13; j_gene: TRBJ2-2; CDR3aa: ATSDLSGNTGGLS
v_gene: TRBV28; len: 17; j_gene: TRBJ2-7; CDR3aa: ASSSRPGLAGGNSYEQY
v_gene: TRBV9; len: 15; j_gene: TRBJ2-3; CDR3aa: ASSVGLASTSTDTQY
v_gene: TRBV19; len: 11; j_gene: TRBJ2-2; CDR3aa: ASSPGTTGELF
v_gene: TRBV20-1; len: 14; j_gene: TRBJ2-7; CDR3aa: SASGQGERMTHEQY
v_gene: TRBV2; len: 9; j_gene: TRBJ1-2; CDR3aa: ASSVGDGYT
v_gene: TRBV9; len: 14; j_gene: TRBJ2-2; CDR3aa: ASSVEGQGTTGELF
v_gene: TRBV19; len: 10; j_gene: TRBJ1-6; CDR3aa: ATGIYNSPLH
v_gene: TRBV10-3; len: 11; j_gene: TRBJ1-5; CDR3aa: AIRGTGNQPQH
v_gene: TRBV5-4; len: 15; j_gene: TRBJ2-3; CDR3aa: ASSVARGRVRTDTQY
v_gene: TRBV15; len: 11; j_gene: TRBJ2-7; CDR3aa: ATSRVAGAEQY
v_gene: TRBV20-1; len: 11; j_gene: TRBJ2-7; CDR3aa: SASSGTRREQY
v_gene: TRBV9; len: 11; j_gene: TRBJ2-7; CDR3aa: ASSFWDRSEQY
v_gene: TRBV20-1; len: 11; j_gene: TRBJ2-5; CDR3aa: SAPLFGGETQY
v_gene: TRBV11-1; len: 13; j_gene: TRBJ2-3; CDR3aa: ASSLAGLSTDTQY
v_gene: TRBV20-1; len: 12; j_gene: TRBJ1-2; CDR3aa: SARWWVPNYGYT
v_gene: TRBV20-1; len: 10; j_gene: TRBJ1-2; CDR3aa: SATAWSYGYT
v_gene: TRBV6-5; len: 12; j_gene: TRBJ1-1; CDR3aa: ASSYQGPNTEAF
v_gene: TRBV7-9; len: 12; j_gene: TRBJ2-7; CDR3aa: ASSSTPTSYEQY
v_gene: TRBV7-8; len: 11; j_gene: TRBJ1-2; CDR3aa: ASSLGGERGYT
v_gene: TRBV15; len: 11; j_gene: TRBJ2-7; CDR3aa: ATSRELEYEQY
v_gene: TRBV19; len: 11; j_gene: TRBJ1-2; CDR3aa: ASTYDRGVGYT
v_gene: TRBV29-1; len: 9; j_gene: TRBJ2-1; CDR3aa: SVGADNEQF